The rows below give T cell receptor beta chains drawn from one sample of a study of shared clonotypes between healthy human individuals. Profiled with immunoSEQ multiplex PCR; TCRdb holds only in-frame clones, not every one. The sample yields roughly 480,000 clones, around 79% seen once. Sequencing used PBMCs. Receptor source: a woman aged 35 to 49 in good health. Some clones in this sample may be carry-over from other donors' samples. CDR3s leave out the opening cysteine and the closing phenylalanine or tryptophan.

len: 13
v_gene: TRBV28
CDR3aa: ASSSSGTGYQPQH

len: 11
v_gene: TRBV29-1
CDR3aa: SVSMTGDYGYT

len: 13
v_gene: TRBV7-2
CDR3aa: ASSLRHSGANVLT

len: 13
v_gene: TRBV4-2
CDR3aa: ASSQGGSSGNTIY

len: 9
v_gene: TRBV28
CDR3aa: ASSLYTEQF

len: 16
v_gene: TRBV19
CDR3aa: ASSTGTGWLNSNQPQH

len: 14
v_gene: TRBV5-1
CDR3aa: ASSLRTPANTGELF

len: 13
v_gene: TRBV29-1
CDR3aa: SVEELRTGGHEQY

len: 11
v_gene: TRBV11-3
CDR3aa: ASSSHWGNTQY

len: 12
v_gene: TRBV10-3
CDR3aa: ATNSQGRLETQY

len: 11
v_gene: TRBV14
CDR3aa: ASSSSLWGEQY

len: 14
v_gene: TRBV9
CDR3aa: ASSLGQLPPTDTQY

len: 11
v_gene: TRBV5-1
CDR3aa: ASRVGGGDTQY

len: 12
v_gene: TRBV29-1
CDR3aa: SVRDRRSSYEQY

len: 10
v_gene: TRBV19
CDR3aa: ASSSDRGGAF

len: 16
v_gene: TRBV25-1
CDR3aa: ASSELGPSYQENTEAF

len: 14
v_gene: TRBV5-1
CDR3aa: ASSLVKLREPGELF